This T cell receptor (beta chain) is from a study of T cells in Graves' hyperthyroidism and ophthalmopathy. Authors of the study amplified TCR beta CDR3 regions from RNA transcripts. HTBI primers were used for first-round RT-PCR of the TCR CDR3. From the multiplex PCR reads, TCRdb called clonotypes with MiXCR, one entry per CDR3 protein. The sample records approximately 370,000 distinct CDR3 sequences, under 15% being singletons. The V gene's germline CDR1 is SGHRS and CDR2 YFSETQ. The CDR3 runs to 15 residues. V lost 0 bases, J lost 0 bases, and 7 bases lay in between. Each diagnosis drew on symptoms, thyroxine, TRAb, thyroid ultrasound and orbital computed tomography findings.

The J gene is TRBJ2-1, the V gene TRBV5-1; D tentatively fits TRBD1 or TRBD2 (5 bases each). The source of this sequence is a woman aged 30 to 39 with Graves' hyperthyroidism. Sequencing was carried out using blood. DNA for the CDR3: TGCGCCAGCAGCTTGGACGGGGCCTCCTACAATGAGCAGTTCTTC. The encoded protein is CASSLDGASYNEQFF.